These 8 T cell receptor beta chains came from one sample sequenced in a study of blood T cell repertoires in COVID-19. Data came from immunoSEQ multiplex PCR; TCRdb stores just in-frame clones and leaves some out. The repertoire holds about 130,000 clones, 60% to 80% seen once, with approximately 5.7% in the top ten. The sequencing sample was made of peripheral blood. The source is a man in his fifties or sixties with acute or convalescent COVID-19.

CDR3 bases: TGTGCCATCAGTGAGTCGGGCAAGGGGCTCCCTGAAGCTTTCTTT. Protein sequence: CAISESGKGLPEAFF. The chain carries TRBV10-3 and TRBJ1-1; a possible D gene is TRBD1 (5 bases). Deletions cut 0 bases from V and 6 bases from J, with 14 bases between. The CDR3 has 15 residues. The V gene's germline CDR1 is ENHRY and CDR2 SYGVKD.

The rearrangement joins TRBV9 to TRBJ1-1; 7 bases align to TRBD1. V shed 4 bases, J shed 1 base, and the junction held 10 bases outside the gene matches. This CDR3 is 16 amino acids long. The germline CDR1 and CDR2 sequences are SGDLS and YYNGEE. CDR3 in amino acids: CASSPGRGQPNTEAFF. The CDR3 nucleotides read TGTGCCAGCAGCCCCGGTAGGGGGCAACCGAACACTGAAGCTTTCTTT.

The V and J genes are TRBV7-6 and TRBJ2-3; TRBD1 matches 8 bases. J was trimmed by 1 base and V by 1 base; bases with no gene match: 10. Germline CDR1 SGHVS, CDR2 FNYEAQ. The length of the CDR3 is 18 residues. The chain's CDR3 is CASSLGARTGYGTDTQYF. The CDR3 region has the DNA TGTGCCAGCAGCTTAGGAGCCCGGACAGGGTACGGCACAGATACGCAGTATTTT.

The chain uses TRBV3-1 (or the pseudogene TRBV3-2) and TRBJ1-2; 9 bases are shared with TRBD1. Losses at the gene ends were 5 bases for V and 4 bases for J; bases not matched to a gene: 8. Germline-derived CDR1 and CDR2 are LGHDT and YNNKEL (reference sequence). The CDR3 consists of 15 residues. The chain's CDR3 is CASSVTGTGFYGYTF. CDR3 nucleotide sequence: TGTGCCAGCAGCGTCACCGGGACAGGGTTCTATGGCTACACCTTC.

On this clone itself: At one of its ends the junction is not consistent with the germline gene, which may arise from a read error. The rearrangement links TRBV5-1 to TRBJ1-1; D perhaps matches TRBD1 (5 bases). In germline, CDR1 is SGHRS, CDR2 YFSETQ. This CDR3 is 15 amino acids long. CDR3 protein: CATSSGGRANTEAFF. CDR3 DNA: TGCGCCACCAGCTCTGGGGGGAGGGCGAACACTGAAGCTTTCTTT. The variable domain in full, completed from reference TRBV5-1 and TRBJ1-1, reads KAGVTQTPRYLIKTRGQQVTLSCSPISGHRSVSWYQQTPGQGLQFLFEYFSETQRNKGNFPGRFSGRQFSNSRSEMNVSTLELGDSALYLCATSSGGRANTEAFFGQGTRLTVV.

The chain uses TRBV6-5 and TRBJ2-3, with D unresolved. V lost 0 bases and J 1 base, leaving 11 bases between the germline ends. Germline CDR1 and CDR2: MNHEY and SVGAGI. CDR3 length equals 16 residues. The CDR3 loop is CASSYSSSFRTDTQYF. The CDR3 coding sequence is TGTGCCAGCAGTTACTCGTCCAGTTTCCGCACAGATACGCAGTATTTT.

This clone was observed a handful of times. The gene calls are TRBV6-5 and TRBJ1-1, with 8 bases that match TRBD1. V gave up 7 bases and J gave up 8 bases; unmatched junction bases: 6. The CDR3 loop spans 12 amino acids. Germline V gene lookup returns CDR1 MNHEY and CDR2 SVGAGI. The CDR3, as DNA: TGTGCCAGCAACTTACAGGGGGGGGAAGCTTTCTTT. The encoded protein is CASNLQGGEAFF.

The chain employs TRBV25-1 and TRBJ2-7; TRBD2 agrees at 14 bases. V lost 6 bases, J lost 6 bases, and 1 base stayed unmatched. This CDR3 has 13 residues. The germline gives CDR1 MGHDK, CDR2 SYGVNS. This chain's CDR3 is CASRGTSGSEQYF. CDR3 bases: TGTGCCAGCAGGGGGACTAGCGGGAGCGAGCAGTACTTC.